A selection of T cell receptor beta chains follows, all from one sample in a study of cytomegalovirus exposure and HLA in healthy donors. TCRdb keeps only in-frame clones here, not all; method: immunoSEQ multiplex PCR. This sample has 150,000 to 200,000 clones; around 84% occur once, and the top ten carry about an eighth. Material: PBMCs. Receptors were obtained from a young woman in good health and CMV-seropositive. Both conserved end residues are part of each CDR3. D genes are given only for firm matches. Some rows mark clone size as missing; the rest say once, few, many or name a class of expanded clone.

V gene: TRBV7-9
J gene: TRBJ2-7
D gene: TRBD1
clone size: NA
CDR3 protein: CASSVDRETSEQYF
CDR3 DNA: TGTGCCAGCAGCGTCGACAGGGAGACGAGCGAGCAGTACTTC

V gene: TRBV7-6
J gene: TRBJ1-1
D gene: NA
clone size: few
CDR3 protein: CASSSQHTEAFF
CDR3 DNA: TGTGCCAGCAGTTCCCAACATACTGAAGCTTTCTTT

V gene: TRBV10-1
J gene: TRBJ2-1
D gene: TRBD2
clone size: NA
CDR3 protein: CASSDSGLAGGPDYNEQFF
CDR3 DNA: TGCGCCAGCAGTGATTCGGGACTAGCGGGAGGGCCTGACTACAATGAGCAGTTCTTC

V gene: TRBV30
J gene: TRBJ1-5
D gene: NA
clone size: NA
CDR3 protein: CAWSSTGISNQPQHF
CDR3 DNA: TGTGCCTGGAGTTCGACGGGGATTAGCAATCAGCCCCAGCATTTT

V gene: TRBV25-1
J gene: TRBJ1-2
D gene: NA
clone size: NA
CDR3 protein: CASSGGGRNYGYTF
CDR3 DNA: TGTGCCAGCAGTGGGGGAGGACGGAACTATGGCTACACCTTC

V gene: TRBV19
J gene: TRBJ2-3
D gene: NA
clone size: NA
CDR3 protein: CASTPASGLPDTQYF
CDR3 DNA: TGTGCCAGTACTCCCGCGAGCGGCCTTCCAGATACGCAGTATTTT

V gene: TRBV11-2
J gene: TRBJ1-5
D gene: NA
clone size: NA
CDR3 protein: CASSLDYNQPQHF
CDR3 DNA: TGTGCCAGCAGCTTAGATTACAATCAGCCCCAGCATTTT

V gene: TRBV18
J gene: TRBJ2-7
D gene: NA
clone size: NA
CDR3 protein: CASSPDSSYEQYF
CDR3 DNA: TGTGCCAGCTCACCCGACAGCTCCTACGAGCAGTACTTC

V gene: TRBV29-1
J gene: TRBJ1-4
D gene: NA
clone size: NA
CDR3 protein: CSAVTGPNEKLFF
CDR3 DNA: TGCAGCGCCGTCACAGGACCCAATGAAAAACTGTTTTTT

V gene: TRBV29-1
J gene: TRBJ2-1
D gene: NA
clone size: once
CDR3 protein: CSVVGALYNEQFF
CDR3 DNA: TGCAGCGTCGTCGGAGCCCTTTACAATGAGCAGTTCTTC

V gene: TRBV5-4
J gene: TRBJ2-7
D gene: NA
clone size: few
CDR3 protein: CASSLRGGREQYF
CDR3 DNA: TGTGCCAGCAGCTTGAGGGGGGGACGGGAGCAGTACTTC

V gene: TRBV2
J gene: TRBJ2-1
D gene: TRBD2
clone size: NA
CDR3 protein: CASSRLAGEGRGNEQFF
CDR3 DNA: TGTGCCAGCAGTCGGCTAGCGGGAGAAGGGAGGGGCAATGAGCAGTTCTTC

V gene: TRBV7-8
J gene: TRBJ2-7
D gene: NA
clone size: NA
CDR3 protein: CASSAEDYEQYF
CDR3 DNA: TGTGCCAGCAGCGCGGAAGACTACGAGCAGTACTTC

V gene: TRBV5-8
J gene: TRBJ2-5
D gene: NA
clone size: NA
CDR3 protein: CASSSRETQYF
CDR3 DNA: TGTGCCAGCAGCTCCCGGGAGACCCAGTACTTC

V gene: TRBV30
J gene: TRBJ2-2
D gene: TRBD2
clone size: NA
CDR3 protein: CAWSKGLAGGAGELFF
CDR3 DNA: TGTGCCTGGAGCAAGGGACTAGCGGGAGGGGCCGGGGAGCTGTTTTTT

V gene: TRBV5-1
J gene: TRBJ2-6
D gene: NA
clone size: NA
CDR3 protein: CASSLEASGANVLTF
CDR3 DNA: TGCGCCAGCAGCTTAGAAGCCTCTGGGGCCAACGTCCTGACTTTC

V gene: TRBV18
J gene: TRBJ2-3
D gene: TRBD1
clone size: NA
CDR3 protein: CASSPRRGSTDTQYF
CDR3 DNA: TGTGCCAGCTCACCACGCAGGGGGAGCACAGATACGCAGTATTTT

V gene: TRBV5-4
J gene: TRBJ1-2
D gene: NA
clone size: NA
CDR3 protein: CASSFRVEDGYTF
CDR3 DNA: TGTGCCAGCAGCTTCCGGGTAGAGGATGGCTACACCTTC

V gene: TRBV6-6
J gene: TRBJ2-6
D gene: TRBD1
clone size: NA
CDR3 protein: CASSLRDRESVLTF
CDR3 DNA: TGTGCCAGCAGTTTACGGGACAGGGAGTCCGTCCTGACTTTC

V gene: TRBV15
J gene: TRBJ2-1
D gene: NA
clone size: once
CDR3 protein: CATSRDHLSGEQFF
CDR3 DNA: TGTGCCACCAGCAGAGATCACCTTAGCGGCGAGCAGTTCTTC

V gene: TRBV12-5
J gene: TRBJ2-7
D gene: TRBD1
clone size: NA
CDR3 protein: CASAPGQGSSYEQYF
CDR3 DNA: TGTGCTAGTGCGCCGGGACAGGGATCTTCCTACGAGCAGTACTTC

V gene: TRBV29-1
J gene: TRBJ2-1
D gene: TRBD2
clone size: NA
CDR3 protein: CSARLAATYGYNEQFF
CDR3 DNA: TGCAGCGCCCGACTAGCGGCAACCTACGGCTACAATGAGCAGTTCTTC

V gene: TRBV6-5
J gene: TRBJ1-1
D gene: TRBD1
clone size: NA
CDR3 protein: CASSQTGVLNTEAFF
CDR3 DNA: TGTGCCAGCAGTCAAACAGGGGTGTTAAACACTGAAGCTTTCTTT

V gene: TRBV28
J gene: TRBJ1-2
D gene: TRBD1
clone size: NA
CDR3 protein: CASSLGQGLGYTF
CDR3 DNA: TGTGCCAGCAGTCTGGGACAGGGGTTAGGCTACACCTTC

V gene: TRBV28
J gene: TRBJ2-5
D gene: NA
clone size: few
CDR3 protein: CASSLGTAETQYF
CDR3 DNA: TGTGCCAGCAGCCTCGGGACTGCGGAGACCCAGTACTTC

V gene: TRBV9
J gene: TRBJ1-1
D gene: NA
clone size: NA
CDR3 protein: CASSVDPGSGTEAFF
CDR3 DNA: TGTGCCAGCAGCGTAGATCCAGGGTCAGGCACTGAAGCTTTCTTT

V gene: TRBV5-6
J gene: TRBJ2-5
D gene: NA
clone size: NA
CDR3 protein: CASSLDVTGQETQYF
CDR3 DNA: TGTGCCAGCAGCTTAGATGTGACGGGCCAAGAGACCCAGTACTTC

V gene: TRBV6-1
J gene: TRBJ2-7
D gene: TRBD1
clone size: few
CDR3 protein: CASSATGDWQYF
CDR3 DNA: TGTGCCAGCAGTGCGACAGGGGACTGGCAGTACTTC

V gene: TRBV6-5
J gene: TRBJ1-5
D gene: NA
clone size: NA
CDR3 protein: CAISRGSNQPQHF
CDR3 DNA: TGTGCCATCTCTCGAGGGAGCAATCAGCCCCAGCATTTT

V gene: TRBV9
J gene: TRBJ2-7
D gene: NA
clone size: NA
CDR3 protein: CASSVTGTTYEQYF
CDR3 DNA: TGTGCCAGCAGCGTAACAGGAACTACCTACGAGCAGTACTTC

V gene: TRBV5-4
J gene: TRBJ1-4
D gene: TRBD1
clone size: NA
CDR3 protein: CASSSDRGEEKLFF
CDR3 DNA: TGTGCCAGCAGCTCGGACAGGGGGGAGGAAAAACTGTTTTTT

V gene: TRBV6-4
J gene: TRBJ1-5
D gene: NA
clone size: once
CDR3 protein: CASSETGGGYQPQHF
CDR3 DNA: TGTGCCAGCAGTGAAACAGGCGGGGGCTATCAGCCCCAGCATTTT

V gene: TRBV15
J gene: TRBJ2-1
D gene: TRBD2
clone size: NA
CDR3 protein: CATSRDLTSGNEQFF
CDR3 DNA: TGTGCCACCAGCAGAGATCTAACTAGCGGCAATGAGCAGTTCTTC

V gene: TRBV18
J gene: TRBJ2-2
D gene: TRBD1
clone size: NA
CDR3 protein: CASSPGQGRTGELFF
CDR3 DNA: TGTGCCAGCTCACCCGGACAGGGGAGGACCGGGGAGCTGTTTTTT

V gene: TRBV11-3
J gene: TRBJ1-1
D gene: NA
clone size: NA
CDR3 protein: CASSLESSTEAFF
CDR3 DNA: TGTGCCAGCAGCTTAGAGTCCAGCACTGAAGCTTTCTTT

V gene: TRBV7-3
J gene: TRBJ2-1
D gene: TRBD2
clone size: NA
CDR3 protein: CASSPGVAGPYNEQFF
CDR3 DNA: TGTGCCAGCAGCCCAGGGGTAGCGGGACCGTACAATGAGCAGTTCTTC

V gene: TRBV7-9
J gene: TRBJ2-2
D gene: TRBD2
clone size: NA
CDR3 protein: CASSVTRGATGELFF
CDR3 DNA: TGTGCCAGCAGCGTAACGCGGGGGGCCACCGGGGAGCTGTTTTTT

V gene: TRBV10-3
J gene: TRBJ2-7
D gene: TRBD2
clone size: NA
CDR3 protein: CAISGAVTSGRAEDEQYF
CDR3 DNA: TGTGCCATCAGTGGGGCTGTAACTAGCGGGAGGGCCGAGGACGAGCAGTACTTC

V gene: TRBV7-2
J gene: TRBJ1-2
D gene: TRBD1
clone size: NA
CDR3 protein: CASSFKQGEVGYTF
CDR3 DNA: TGTGCCAGCAGCTTTAAACAGGGGGAGGTCGGCTACACCTTC

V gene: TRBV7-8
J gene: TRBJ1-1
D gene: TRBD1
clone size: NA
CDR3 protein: CASSRRTGWGNTEAFF
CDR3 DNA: TGTGCCAGCAGCCGGAGGACAGGGTGGGGTAACACTGAAGCTTTCTTT

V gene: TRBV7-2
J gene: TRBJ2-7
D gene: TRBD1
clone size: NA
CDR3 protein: CASSLMGTGVHEQYF
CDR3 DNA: TGTGCCAGCAGCTTAATGGGGACAGGGGTACACGAGCAGTACTTC

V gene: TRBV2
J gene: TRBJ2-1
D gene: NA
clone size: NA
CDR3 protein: CASSGWNLGQFF
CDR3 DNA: TGTGCCAGCAGTGGGTGGAATCTAGGGCAGTTCTTC

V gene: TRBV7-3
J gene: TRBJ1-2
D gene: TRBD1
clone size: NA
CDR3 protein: CASSPHSGTGTPYGYTF
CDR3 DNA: TGTGCCAGCAGCCCACACTCCGGGACAGGGACTCCCTATGGCTACACCTTC

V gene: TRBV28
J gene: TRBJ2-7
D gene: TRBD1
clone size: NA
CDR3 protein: CASRGNRGTYEQYF
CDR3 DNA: TGTGCCAGCAGGGGGAACAGGGGCACCTACGAGCAGTACTTC

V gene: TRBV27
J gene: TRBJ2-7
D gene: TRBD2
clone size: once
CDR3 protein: CASRPGLAGGPYEQYF
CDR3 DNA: TGTGCCAGCAGACCGGGGCTAGCGGGAGGGCCCTACGAGCAGTACTTC

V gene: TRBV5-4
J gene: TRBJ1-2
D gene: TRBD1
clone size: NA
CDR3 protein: CASSFKTGTANYGYTF
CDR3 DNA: TGTGCCAGCAGCTTTAAAACCGGGACAGCTAACTATGGCTACACCTTC

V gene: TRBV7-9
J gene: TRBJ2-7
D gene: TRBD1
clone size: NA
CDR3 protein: CASSSPGQVEYEQYF
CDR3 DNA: TGTGCCAGCAGCTCACCGGGACAGGTTGAATACGAGCAGTACTTC

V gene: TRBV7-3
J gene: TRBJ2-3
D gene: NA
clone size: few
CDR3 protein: CASSPTGRTDTQYF
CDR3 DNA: TGTGCCAGCAGCCCAACCGGCAGGACAGATACGCAGTATTTT

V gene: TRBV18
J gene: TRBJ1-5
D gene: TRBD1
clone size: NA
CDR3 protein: CASSLGQGGLNQPQHF
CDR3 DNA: TGTGCCAGCTCACTAGGACAGGGGGGACTCAATCAGCCCCAGCATTTT

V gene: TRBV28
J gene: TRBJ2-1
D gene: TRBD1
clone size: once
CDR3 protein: CASSPPDRGPEQFF
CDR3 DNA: TGTGCCAGCAGCCCCCCAGACAGGGGCCCCGAGCAGTTCTTC

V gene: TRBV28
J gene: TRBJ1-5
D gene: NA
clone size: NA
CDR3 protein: CASEGGSNQPQHF
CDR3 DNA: TGTGCCAGCGAGGGGGGGAGCAATCAGCCCCAGCATTTT

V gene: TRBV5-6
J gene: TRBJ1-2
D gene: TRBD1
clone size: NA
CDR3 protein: CASSLRTGDFDYGYTF
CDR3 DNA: TGTGCCAGCAGCTTGAGGACAGGGGACTTCGACTATGGCTACACCTTC

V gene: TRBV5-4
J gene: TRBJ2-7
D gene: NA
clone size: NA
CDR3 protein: CASSLARGGEQYF
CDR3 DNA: TGTGCCAGCAGCTTGGCCAGAGGGGGCGAGCAGTACTTC

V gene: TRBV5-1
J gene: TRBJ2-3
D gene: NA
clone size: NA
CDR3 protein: CASSSTELNTDTQYF
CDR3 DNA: TGCGCCAGCAGCTCGACAGAGCTTAACACAGATACGCAGTATTTT

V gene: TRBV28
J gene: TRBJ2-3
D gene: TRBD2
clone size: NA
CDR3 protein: CVVYGGFADTQYF
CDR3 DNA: TGTGTCGTATACGGGGGGTTTGCAGATACGCAGTATTTT

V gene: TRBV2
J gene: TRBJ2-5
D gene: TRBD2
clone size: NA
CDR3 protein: CASSPGDFGGAQYF
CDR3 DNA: TGTGCCAGCAGCCCGGGGGACTTCGGGGGGGCCCAGTACTTC

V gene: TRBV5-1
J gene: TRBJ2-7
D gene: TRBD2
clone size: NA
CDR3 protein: CASSLSGRETYEQYF
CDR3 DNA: TGCGCCAGCAGCCTAAGCGGGAGGGAGACCTACGAGCAGTACTTC

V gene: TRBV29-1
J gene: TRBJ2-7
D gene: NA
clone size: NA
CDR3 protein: CSVVSSDSYEQYF
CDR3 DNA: TGCAGCGTTGTTTCTAGCGACTCCTACGAGCAGTACTTC

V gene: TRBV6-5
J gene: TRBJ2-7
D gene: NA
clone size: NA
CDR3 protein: CASRRTGEVHEQYF
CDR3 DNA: TGTGCCAGCAGACGGACGGGAGAGGTACACGAGCAGTACTTC